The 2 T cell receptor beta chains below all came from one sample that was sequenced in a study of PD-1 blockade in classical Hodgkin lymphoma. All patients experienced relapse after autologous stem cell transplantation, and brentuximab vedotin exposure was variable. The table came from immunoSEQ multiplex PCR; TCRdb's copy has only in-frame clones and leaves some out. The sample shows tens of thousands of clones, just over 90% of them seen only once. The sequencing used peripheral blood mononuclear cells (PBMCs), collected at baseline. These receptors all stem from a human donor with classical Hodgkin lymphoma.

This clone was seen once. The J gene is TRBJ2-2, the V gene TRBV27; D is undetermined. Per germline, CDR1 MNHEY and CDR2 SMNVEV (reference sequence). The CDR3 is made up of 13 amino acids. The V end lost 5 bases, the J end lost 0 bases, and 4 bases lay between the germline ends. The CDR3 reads CASSPTNTGELFF. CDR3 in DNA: TGTGCCAGCAGTCCCACGAACACCGGGGAGCTGTTTTTT.

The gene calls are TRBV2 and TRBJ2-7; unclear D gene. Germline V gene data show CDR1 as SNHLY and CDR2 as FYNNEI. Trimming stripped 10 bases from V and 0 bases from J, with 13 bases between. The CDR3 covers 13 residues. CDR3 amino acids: CATAVYISYEQYF. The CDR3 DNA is TGTGCCACCGCCGTATACATCTCCTACGAGCAGTACTTC.